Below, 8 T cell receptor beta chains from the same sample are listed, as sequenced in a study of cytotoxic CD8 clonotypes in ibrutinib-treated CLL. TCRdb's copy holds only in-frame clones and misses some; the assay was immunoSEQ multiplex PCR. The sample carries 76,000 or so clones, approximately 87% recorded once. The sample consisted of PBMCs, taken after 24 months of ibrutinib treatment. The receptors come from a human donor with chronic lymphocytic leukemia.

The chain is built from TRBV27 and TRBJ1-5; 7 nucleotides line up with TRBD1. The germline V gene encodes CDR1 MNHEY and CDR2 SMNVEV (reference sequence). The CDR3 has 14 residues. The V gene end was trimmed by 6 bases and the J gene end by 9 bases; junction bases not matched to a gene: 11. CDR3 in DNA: TGTGCCAGCAGCCAGAGACAGGGTTTTCTGCCCCAGCATTTT. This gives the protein CASSQRQGFLPQHF.

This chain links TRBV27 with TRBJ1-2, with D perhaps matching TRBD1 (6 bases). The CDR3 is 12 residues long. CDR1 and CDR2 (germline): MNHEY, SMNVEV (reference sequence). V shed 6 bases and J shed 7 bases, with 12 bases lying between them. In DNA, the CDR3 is TGTGCCAGCAGCGACAGGTTTGGTGGCTACACCTTC. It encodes CASSDRFGGYTF.

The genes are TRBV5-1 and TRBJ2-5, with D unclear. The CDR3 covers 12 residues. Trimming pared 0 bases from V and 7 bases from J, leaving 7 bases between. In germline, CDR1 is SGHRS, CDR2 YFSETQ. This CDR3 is CASSLEWGTQYF. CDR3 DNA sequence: TGCGCCAGCAGCTTGGAGTGGGGGACCCAGTACTTC.

The DNA of the CDR3 is TGTGCCAGCAGCGTAGCTTCGCGGGAGCGCCAGGATACGCAGTATTTT. Translating it yields CASSVASRERQDTQYF. The rearrangement joins TRBV9 to TRBJ2-3, with TRBD2 matching over 7 bases. Germline trimming cut 0 bases from V and 6 bases from J; bases unmatched to any gene: 10. The CDR3 extends over 16 amino acids. Germline V lookup: CDR1 SGDLS, CDR2 YYNGEE.

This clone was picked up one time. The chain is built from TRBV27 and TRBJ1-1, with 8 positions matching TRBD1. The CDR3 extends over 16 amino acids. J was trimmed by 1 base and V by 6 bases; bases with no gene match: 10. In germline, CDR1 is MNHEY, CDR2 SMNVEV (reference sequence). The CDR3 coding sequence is TGTGCCAGCAGCTTTCTGACCCAGGGGGCGAACACTGAAGCTTTCTTT. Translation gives CASSFLTQGANTEAFF.

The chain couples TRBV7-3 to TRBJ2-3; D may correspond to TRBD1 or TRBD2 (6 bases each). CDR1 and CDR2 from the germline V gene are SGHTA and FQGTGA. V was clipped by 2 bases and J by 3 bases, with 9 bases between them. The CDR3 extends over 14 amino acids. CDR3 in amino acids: CASSLGGLTDTQYF. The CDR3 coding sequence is TGTGCCAGCAGCTTAGGGGGGCTTACAGATACGCAGTATTTT.

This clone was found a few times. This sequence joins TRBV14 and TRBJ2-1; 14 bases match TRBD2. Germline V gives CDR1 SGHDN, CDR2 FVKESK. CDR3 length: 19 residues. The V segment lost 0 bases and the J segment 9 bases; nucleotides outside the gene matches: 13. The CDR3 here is CASSQEGTLGTSGSGEQFF. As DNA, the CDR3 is TGTGCCAGCAGCCAAGAAGGAACCCTCGGGACTAGCGGGAGTGGTGAGCAGTTCTTC.

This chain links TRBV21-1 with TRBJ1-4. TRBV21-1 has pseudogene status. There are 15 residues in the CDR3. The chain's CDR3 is CASSLRPATNEKLFF. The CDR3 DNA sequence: TGTGCCAGCAGCTTACGACCCGCAACTAATGAAAAACTGTTTTTT.